This T cell receptor beta chain stems from a study of STAT5B mutations in CD4+ large granular lymphocyte leukemia. The study's findings and limits: CD4-sorted patient repertoires seemed more clonal than healthy CD4+ repertoires. Roughly a quarter of private leukemic clonotypes occurred rarely in other patients' non-leukemic repertoires.

Original processing methods: Lowest detectable productive clonotype frequency was 2.59 x 10-5. Profiled with immunoSEQ multiplex PCR; TCRdb holds only in-frame clones, not every one. V and J calls and clone size come straight from that table; D and trimming were deduced from the DNA. This sample has more than 30,000 clones, with around nine tenths found just once. Control samples were healthy donors' buffy coats. Concerning this clone itself: The antigen remains undetermined.

Unmatched junction bases numbered 2, after V lost 7 bases and J lost 2 bases. CDR3 length: 12 amino acids. Germline CDR1 and CDR2: MNHNS and SASEGT. The TCR originated in a human donor in good health. The V and J genes are TRBV6-1 and TRBJ2-7; TRBD2 matches at 7 bases. Sequenced input: CD4+ T cells from blood buffy coats. CDR3 in amino acids: CASNGLAYEQYF. DNA for the CDR3: TGTGCCAGCAACGGACTAGCCTACGAGCAGTACTTC.